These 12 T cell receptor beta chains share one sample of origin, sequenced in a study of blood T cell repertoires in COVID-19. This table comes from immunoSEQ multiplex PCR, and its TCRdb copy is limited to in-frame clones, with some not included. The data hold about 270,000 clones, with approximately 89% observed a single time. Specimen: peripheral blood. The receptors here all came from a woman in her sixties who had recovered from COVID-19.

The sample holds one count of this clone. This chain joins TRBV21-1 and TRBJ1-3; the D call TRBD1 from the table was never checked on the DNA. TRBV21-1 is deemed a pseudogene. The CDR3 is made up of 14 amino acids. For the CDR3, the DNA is TGTGCCAGCAGCCCTGACCAGGGTGTAGACACCATATATTTT. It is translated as CASSPDQGVDTIYF.

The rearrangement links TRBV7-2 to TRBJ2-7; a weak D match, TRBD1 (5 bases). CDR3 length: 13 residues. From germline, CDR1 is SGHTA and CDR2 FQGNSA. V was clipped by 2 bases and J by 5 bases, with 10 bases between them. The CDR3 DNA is TGTGCCAGCAGCTTATTAAGGGGCCACGAGCAGTACTTC. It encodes CASSLLRGHEQYF.

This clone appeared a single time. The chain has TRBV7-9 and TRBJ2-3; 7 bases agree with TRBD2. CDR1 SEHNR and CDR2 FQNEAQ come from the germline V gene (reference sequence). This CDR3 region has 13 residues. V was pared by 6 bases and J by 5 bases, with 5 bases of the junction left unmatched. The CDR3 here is CASRGSGEDTQYF. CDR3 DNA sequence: TGTGCCAGCAGGGGGAGCGGGGAAGATACGCAGTATTTT.

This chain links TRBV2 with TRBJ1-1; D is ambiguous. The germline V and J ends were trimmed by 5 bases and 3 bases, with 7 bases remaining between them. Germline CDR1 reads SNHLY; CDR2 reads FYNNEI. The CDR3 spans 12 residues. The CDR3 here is CASSPQDTEAFF. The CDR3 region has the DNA TGTGCCAGCAGTCCTCAGGACACTGAAGCTTTCTTT.

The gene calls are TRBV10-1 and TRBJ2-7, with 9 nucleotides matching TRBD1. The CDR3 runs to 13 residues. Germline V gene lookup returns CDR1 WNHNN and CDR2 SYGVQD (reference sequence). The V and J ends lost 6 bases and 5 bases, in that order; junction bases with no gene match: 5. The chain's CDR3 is CASSGDRDNEQYF. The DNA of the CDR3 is TGCGCCAGCAGCGGGGACAGGGACAACGAGCAGTACTTC.

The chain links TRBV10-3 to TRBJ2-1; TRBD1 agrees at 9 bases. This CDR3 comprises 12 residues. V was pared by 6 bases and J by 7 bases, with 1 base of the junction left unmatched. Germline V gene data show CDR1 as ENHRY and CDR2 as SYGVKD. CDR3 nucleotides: TGTGCCATCAGCGGACAGGGGAATGAGCAGTTCTTC. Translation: CAISGQGNEQFF.

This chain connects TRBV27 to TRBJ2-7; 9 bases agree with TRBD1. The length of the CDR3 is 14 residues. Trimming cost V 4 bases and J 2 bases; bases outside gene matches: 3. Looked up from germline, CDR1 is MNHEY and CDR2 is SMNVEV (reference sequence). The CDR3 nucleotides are TGTGCCAGCAGTTACAGGACAGGGGCCTACGAGCAGTACTTC. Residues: CASSYRTGAYEQYF.

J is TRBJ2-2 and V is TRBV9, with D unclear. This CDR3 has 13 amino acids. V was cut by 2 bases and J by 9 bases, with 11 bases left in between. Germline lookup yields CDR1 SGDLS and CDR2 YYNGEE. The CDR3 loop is CASSVGESRELFF. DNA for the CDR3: TGTGCCAGCAGCGTCGGAGAGAGCCGGGAGCTGTTTTTT.

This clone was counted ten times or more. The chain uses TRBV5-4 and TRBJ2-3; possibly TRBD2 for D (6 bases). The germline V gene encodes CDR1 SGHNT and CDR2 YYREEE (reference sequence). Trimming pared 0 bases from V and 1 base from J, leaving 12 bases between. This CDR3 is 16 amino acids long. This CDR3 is CASSLALGGGTDTQYF. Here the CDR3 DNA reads TGTGCCAGCAGCTTGGCACTGGGGGGAGGCACAGATACGCAGTATTTT.

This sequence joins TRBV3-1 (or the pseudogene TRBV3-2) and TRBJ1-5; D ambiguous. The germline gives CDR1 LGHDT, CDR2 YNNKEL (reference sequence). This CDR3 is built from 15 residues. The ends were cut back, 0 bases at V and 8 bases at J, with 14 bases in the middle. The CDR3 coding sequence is TGTGCCAGCAGCCAAGATGGGTCGGGGTCGGAGCCCCAGCATTTT. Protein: CASSQDGSGSEPQHF.

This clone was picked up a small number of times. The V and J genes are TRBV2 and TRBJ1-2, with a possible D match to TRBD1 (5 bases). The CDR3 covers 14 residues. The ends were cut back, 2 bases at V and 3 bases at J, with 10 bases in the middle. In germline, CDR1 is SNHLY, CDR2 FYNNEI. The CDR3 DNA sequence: TGTGCCAGCAGTGAATTTTCGGGGGACTATGGCTACACCTTC. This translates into CASSEFSGDYGYTF.

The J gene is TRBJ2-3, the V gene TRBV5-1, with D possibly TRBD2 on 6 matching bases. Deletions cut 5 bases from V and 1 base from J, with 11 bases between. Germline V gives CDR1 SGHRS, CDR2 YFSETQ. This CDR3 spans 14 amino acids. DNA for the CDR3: TGCGCCAGCAGGTCCTCGGGGGGCACAGATACGCAGTATTTT. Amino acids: CASRSSGGTDTQYF.